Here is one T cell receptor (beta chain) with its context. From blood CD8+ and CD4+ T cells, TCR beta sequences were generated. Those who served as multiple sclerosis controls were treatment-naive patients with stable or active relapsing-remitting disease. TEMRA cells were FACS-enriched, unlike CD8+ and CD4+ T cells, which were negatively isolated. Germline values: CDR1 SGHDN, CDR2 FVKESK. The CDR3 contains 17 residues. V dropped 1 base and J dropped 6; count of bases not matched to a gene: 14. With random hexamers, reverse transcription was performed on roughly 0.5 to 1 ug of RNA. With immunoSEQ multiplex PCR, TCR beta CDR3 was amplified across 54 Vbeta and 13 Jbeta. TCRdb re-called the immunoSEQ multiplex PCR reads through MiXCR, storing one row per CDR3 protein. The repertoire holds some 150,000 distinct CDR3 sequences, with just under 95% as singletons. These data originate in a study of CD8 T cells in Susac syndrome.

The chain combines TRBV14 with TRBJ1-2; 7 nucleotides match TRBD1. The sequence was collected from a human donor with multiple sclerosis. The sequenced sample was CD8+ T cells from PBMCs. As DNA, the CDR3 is TGTGCCAGCAGCCAAGCTCGGGACCACAGGGGCGCCGATGGCTACACCTTC. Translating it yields CASSQARDHRGADGYTF.